Following are 32 T cell receptor beta chains from one sample sequenced in a study of response to subunit inactivated influenza vaccine. TCRdb re-derived calls from the RT-PCR reads in MiXCR, one entry per CDR3 protein. The data contain fewer than 400,000 distinct CDR3 sequences, 20% to 25% of them seen just once; the ten biggest clones take up approximately 10%. The sequenced sample was PBMCs from blood, obtained approximately 20 months after vaccination. The receptors here all came from a man between 50 and 69 years old who received an inactivated influenza vaccine.

V and J are TRBV18 and TRBJ1-2, with D perhaps matching TRBD1 (6 bases). The V gene lost 10 bases and the J gene lost 4 bases, with 19 bases spanning the gap. Per germline, CDR1 KGHSH and CDR2 LQKENI. The CDR3 consists of 14 residues. CDR3 sequence: CATSAVGGFYGYTF. The CDR3 DNA is TGTGCCACCTCCGCGGTAGGGGGATTCTATGGCTACACCTTC.

Of note for this clonotype: Germline is not matched at one junction end, which may reflect a read error. The gene calls are TRBV18 and TRBJ2-3; the match to TRBD2 covers 13 bases. From germline, CDR1 is KGHSH and CDR2 LQKENI. This CDR3 contains 16 residues. The CDR3 bases are TGTGCCAGCTCACCTGCTACTAGCGGGGGGGCAGGTACGCAGTATTTC. Amino acids: CASSPATSGGAGTQYF.

This clonotype showed up many times. The CDR3 sequence is CASSPTGLGTEAFF. CDR3 in DNA: TGTGCCAGCAGCCCAACAGGGTTGGGCACTGAAGCTTTCTTT. The rearrangement joins TRBV7-8 to TRBJ1-1; perhaps TRBD1 as D (6 bases). Germline-derived CDR1 and CDR2 are SGHVS and FQNEAQ. This CDR3 is built from 14 residues. The ends were cut back, 5 bases at V and 4 bases at J, with 14 bases in the middle.

At least ten counts were recorded for this clonotype. The chain employs TRBV2 and TRBJ1-6; no clear D. CDR1 and CDR2 from the germline V gene are SNHLY and FYNNEI. This CDR3 region has 13 residues. V lost 6 bases to trimming and J lost 10 bases, with 13 bases between them. CDR3 in DNA: TGTGCCAGCAGCCCGGGCGGGAGGTCACCCCTCCACTTT. This gives the protein CASSPGGRSPLHF.

The chain recombines TRBV23-1 with TRBJ2-7; no firm D call. TRBV23-1 carries the ORF label, with uncertain function. Trimming pared 6 bases from V and 7 bases from J, leaving 7 bases between. There are 10 residues in the CDR3. CDR3: CASRQEEQYF. The DNA for the CDR3 is TGCGCCAGCAGGCAGGAAGAGCAGTACTTC.

The table lists this clonotype with a few counts. The genes are TRBV4-2 and TRBJ1-2; D possibly corresponds to TRBD1 (5 bases). V lost 6 bases and J lost 7, with 15 bases in between. The germline CDR1 and CDR2 sequences are LGHNA and YNFKEQ. CDR3 size: 13 residues. In DNA form, the CDR3 reads TGTGCCAGCAGTCCCGCCGGGCAGGGTGGCTACACCTTC. This encodes CASSPAGQGGYTF.

This clonotype appeared a few times. The chain carries TRBV30 and TRBJ1-2; no definite D call. This CDR3 is 11 amino acids long. Germline CDR1 is GTSNPN and CDR2 is SVGIG (reference sequence). Trimming left V 6 bases short and J 4 bases short, with 9 bases between. Written as DNA, the CDR3 is TGTGCCTGCGGAGTCCTCTATGGCTACACCTTC. This gives the protein CACGVLYGYTF.

J is TRBJ2-7 and V is TRBV10-3; the D is unclear. The CDR3 extends over 14 amino acids. Germline CDR1 reads ENHRY; CDR2 reads SYGVKD. Deletions cut 0 bases from V and 2 bases from J, with 8 bases between. CDR3 region: CAISESQRPYEQYF. CDR3 coding DNA: TGTGCCATCAGTGAGTCCCAGAGACCCTACGAGCAGTACTTC.

In DNA form, the CDR3 reads TGTGCCATCAGTGAAGGGGGGATAGGAGGAACCGGGGAGCTGTTTTTT. Its translation: CAISEGGIGGTGELFF. The chain uses TRBV10-3 and TRBJ2-2, with D perhaps TRBD1 or TRBD2 (6 bases each). V was shortened by 3 bases and J by 5 bases, with 16 bases between the two germline ends. Germline lookup yields CDR1 ENHRY and CDR2 SYGVKD. CDR3 length: 16 residues.

This chain connects TRBV11-2 to TRBJ1-1, with D tentatively TRBD1 (5 bases). Trimming took 3 bases from V and 5 from J, leaving 19 bases between them. The CDR3 totals 16 residues. CDR1 is SGHAT, CDR2 FQNNGV, per germline. CDR3 residues: CASSFQGLNRITEAFF. The CDR3 DNA is TGTGCCAGCAGCTTCCAGGGCTTAAATCGCATTACTGAAGCTTTCTTT.

This chain connects TRBV20-1 to TRBJ2-2, with D possibly matching TRBD1 (5 bases). The V gene lost 0 bases and the J gene lost 0 bases, with 11 bases spanning the gap. The CDR3 is 16 residues long. In germline, CDR1 is DFQATT, CDR2 SNEGSKA (reference sequence). In DNA, the CDR3 is TGCAGTGCTAGAGATAGGGGCAGAGCGAACACCGGGGAGCTGTTTTTT. Its protein is CSARDRGRANTGELFF.

This clonotype turned up a few times. The rearrangement links TRBV7-2 to TRBJ1-2, with 10 bases aligning to TRBD1. Germline values: CDR1 SGHTA, CDR2 FQGNSA. CDR3 length: 15 amino acids. The V gene end was trimmed by 5 bases and the J gene end by 3 bases; junction bases not matched to a gene: 6. CDR3 DNA: TGTGCCAGCAGCCAACGACAGGGGGCCGACTATGGCTACACCTTC. Translating it yields CASSQRQGADYGYTF.

The chain combines TRBV27 with TRBJ2-7; D possibly corresponds to TRBD2 (5 bases). This CDR3 contains 15 residues. V gave up 3 bases and J gave up 5 bases, with 17 bases separating them. Germline CDR1 is MNHEY and CDR2 is SMNVEV (reference sequence). As DNA, the CDR3 is TGTGCCAGCAGTTTGGACTCCAGCTCGTGGGACGAGCAGTACTTC. This codes for CASSLDSSSWDEQYF.

V and J are TRBV12-3 or TRBV12-4 and TRBJ2-1, with TRBD1 as a possible D gene (5 bases). V dropped 6 bases and J dropped 4 bases, with 10 bases sitting between them. The CDR3 has 13 residues. The chain's CDR3 is CASRGEGYNEQFF. The DNA for the CDR3 is TGTGCCAGCAGAGGGGAAGGATACAATGAGCAGTTCTTC.

This clonotype was counted a few times. The chain uses TRBV6-1 and TRBJ1-1, with D perhaps matching TRBD1 (5 bases). The germline V and J ends were trimmed by 4 bases and 6 bases, with 12 bases remaining between them. The CDR3 covers 13 residues. Germline loops: CDR1 MNHNS, CDR2 SASEGT. The CDR3 loop reads CASSVGGVAEAFF. In DNA form, the CDR3 reads TGTGCCAGCAGTGTCGGGGGTGTGGCTGAAGCTTTCTTT.

Notes on this clonotype: This clone may be a read error of a much larger clone one base away. The V gene is TRBV6-2 or TRBV6-3, the J gene TRBJ1-2, with 7 bases matching TRBD1. The CDR3 covers 17 residues. The V gene end was trimmed by 2 bases and the J gene end by 8 bases; junction bases not matched to a gene: 17. Germline V lookup: CDR1 MNHEY, CDR2 SVGEGT. CDR3 in amino acids: CASSYRRDSGIAGGYTF. CDR3 DNA sequence: TGTGCCAGCAGTTACCGCCGGGACAGTGGAATTGCGGGAGGCTACACCTTC.

The rearrangement uses TRBV28 and TRBJ2-1, with D tentatively TRBD1 or TRBD2 (6 bases each). The CDR3 is 12 amino acids. Germline V gene sequence: CDR1 MDHEN, CDR2 SYDVKM. CDR3 DNA sequence: TGTGCTGTGGAGGGGGCCTACAATGAGCAGTTCTTC. Amino acid sequence: CAVEGAYNEQFF.

The J gene is TRBJ1-2, the V gene TRBV5-1; D ambiguous. CDR3 length equals 14 residues. Germline V gene lookup returns CDR1 SGHRS and CDR2 YFSETQ. Trimming took off 2 bases at V and 0 bases at J, with 8 bases between the two ends. CDR3 protein: CASSFGDPNYGYTF. The CDR3 DNA is TGCGCCAGCAGCTTCGGCGACCCTAACTATGGCTACACCTTC. Full variable domain (remainder filled in from reference TRBV5-1 and TRBJ1-2): KAGVTQTPRYLIKTRGQQVTLSCSPISGHRSVSWYQQTPGQGLQFLFEYFSETQRNKGNFPGRFSGRQFSNSRSEMNVSTLELGDSALYLCASSFGDPNYGYTFGSGTRLTVV.

The chain carries TRBV6-1 and TRBJ2-2, with D perhaps matching TRBD1 (5 bases). CDR1 and CDR2 (germline): MNHNS, SASEGT. Trimming removed 6 bases at V and 7 bases at J, with 12 bases between. This CDR3 contains 13 residues. The CDR3 bases are TGTGCCAGCAGCGACAGTTTGAGCGGGGAGCTGTTTTTT. Amino acid sequence: CASSDSLSGELFF.

The J gene is TRBJ1-1, the V gene TRBV18; the match to TRBD1 covers 8 bases. The germline gives CDR1 KGHSH, CDR2 LQKENI. J gave up 0 bases and V 3 bases, and 0 bases lay outside the gene matches. The CDR3 has 14 residues. The CDR3 here is CASSPDRVNTEAFF. CDR3 bases: TGTGCCAGCTCACCGGACAGGGTGAACACTGAAGCTTTCTTT.

The chain joins TRBV21-1 to TRBJ1-1; no check of the table's D call, TRBD1, against the DNA was made. TRBV21-1 is flagged as a pseudogene. CDR3 length: 15 residues. The CDR3 region is CASSVDDRVTTEAFF. The DNA for the CDR3 is TGTGCCAGCAGCGTCGACGACAGGGTTACCACTGAAGCTTTCTTT.

The rearrangement joins TRBV20-1 to TRBJ1-4; no definite D call. The CDR3 spans 12 residues. Trimming shortened V by 2 bases and J by 7 bases, and 8 bases separated the two germline ends. Germline CDR1 reads DFQATT; CDR2 reads SNEGSKA (reference sequence). The DNA for the CDR3 is TGCAGTGCTAGAACTGGGGTTGAAAAACTGTTTTTT. Protein sequence: CSARTGVEKLFF.

The gene calls are TRBV7-8 and TRBJ2-3, with 13 bases lining up with TRBD2. Germline CDR1 SGHVS, CDR2 FQNEAQ. Trimming at V came to 5 bases and at J to 6 bases, leaving 8 bases not matched to a gene. The CDR3 runs to 16 residues. Here the CDR3 DNA reads TGTGCCAGCAGCCTGCTGACTAGCGGGAGGCGGGATACGCAGTATTTT. This sequence encodes CASSLLTSGRRDTQYF.

The chain has TRBV12-3 or TRBV12-4 and TRBJ1-5; D possibly corresponds to TRBD1 (6 bases). V shed 1 base and J shed 7 bases, with 11 bases lying between them. This CDR3 has 14 residues. The CDR3 bases are TGTGCCAGCAGTTTAGGACAGGTGTACCAGCCCCAGCATTTT. Its translation: CASSLGQVYQPQHF.

This chain joins TRBV5-1 and TRBJ2-7, with a possible D match to TRBD1 (5 bases). The germline CDR1 and CDR2 sequences are SGHRS and YFSETQ. The CDR3 consists of 14 residues. V was trimmed by 4 bases and J by 3 bases, leaving 14 bases between them. In DNA, the CDR3 is TGCGCCAGCAGCCGAGAGGCCAGGGACTACGAGCAGTACTTC. It codes for CASSREARDYEQYF.

The J gene is TRBJ2-1, the V gene TRBV19, with TRBD1 matching 8 bases. The CDR3 length is 14 residues. The V gene's germline CDR1 is LNHDA and CDR2 SQIVND (reference sequence). After removal of 3 bases from V and 4 bases from J, the junction contained 2 bases not matched to a gene. The chain's CDR3 is CASSIWTGYNEQFF. CDR3 sequence (DNA): TGTGCCAGTAGTATTTGGACAGGGTACAATGAGCAGTTCTTC.

This clonotype was seen more than once but under ten times. The rearrangement links TRBV4-3 to TRBJ1-5, with D possibly being TRBD1 (5 bases). Germline V gene sequence: CDR1 LGHNA, CDR2 YSLEER. V dropped 0 bases and J dropped 0 bases, with 12 bases sitting between them. This CDR3 spans 17 amino acids. The CDR3 bases are TGCGCCAGCAGCCAAGAATGGGGACCCAATAGCAATCAGCCCCAGCATTTT. Translated, it gives CASSQEWGPNSNQPQHF.

The sample holds many counts of this clonotype. The rearrangement joins TRBV20-1 to TRBJ2-3, with no clear D. The CDR3 sequence is 12 residues long. The V and J ends lost 4 bases and 5 bases respectively, with 10 bases between them. The germline V gene has CDR1 DFQATT and CDR2 SNEGSKA (reference sequence). The CDR3 DNA follows: TGCAGTGCTACTGGAATAGGAGATACGCAGTATTTT. Its protein is CSATGIGDTQYF.

This clonotype was recorded a few times. This chain uses TRBV27 with TRBJ2-7; D is undetermined. The CDR3 runs 13 residues. In germline, CDR1 is MNHEY, CDR2 SMNVEV (reference sequence). Trimming pared 1 base from V and 5 bases from J, leaving 9 bases between. This CDR3 reads CASSLWGGDEQYF. CDR3 nucleotides: TGTGCCAGCAGTTTATGGGGTGGAGACGAGCAGTACTTC.

This clonotype has more than one count but fewer than ten. The V and J genes are TRBV28 and TRBJ1-3, with D maybe TRBD1 (5 bases). The germline V gene encodes CDR1 MDHEN and CDR2 SYDVKM. The length of the CDR3 is 15 residues. Trimming removed 2 bases at V and 2 bases at J, with 10 bases between. CDR3 residues: CASSLRVGAGNTIYF. In DNA, the CDR3 is TGTGCCAGCAGTTTACGGGTAGGGGCTGGAAACACCATATATTTT. Using reference TRBV28 and TRBJ1-3 for the parts outside the CDR3, the full variable domain is DVKVTQSSRYLVKRTGEKVFLECVQDMDHENMFWYRQDPGLGLRLIYFSYDVKMKEKGDIPEGYSVSREKKERFSLILESASTNQTSMYLCASSLRVGAGNTIYFGEGSWLTVV.

The chain carries TRBV6-1 and TRBJ2-5; TRBD2 agrees at 7 bases. In germline, CDR1 is MNHNS, CDR2 SASEGT. The CDR3 totals 13 residues. Losses at the gene ends were 6 bases for V and 5 bases for J; bases not matched to a gene: 6. DNA for the CDR3: TGTGCCAGCAGGGGCAGGGAGGGGGAGACCCAGTACTTC. Amino acids: CASRGREGETQYF.

This chain joins TRBV27 and TRBJ2-1; the match to TRBD2 covers 9 bases. Looked up from germline, CDR1 is MNHEY and CDR2 is SMNVEV (reference sequence). This CDR3 has 15 residues. After removal of 3 bases from V and 7 bases from J, the junction contained 7 bases not matched to a gene. The CDR3: CASSLARGGSNEQFF. Written as DNA, the CDR3 is TGTGCCAGCAGTTTGGCGCGGGGGGGCAGTAATGAGCAGTTCTTC.